Following are 3 T cell receptor beta chains from one sample sequenced in a study of PD-1 blockade in mismatch repair-deficient tumors. The table came from immunoSEQ multiplex PCR; TCRdb's copy has only in-frame clones and leaves some out. The data show about 68,000 clones, around 80% seen once. The specimen comprised peripheral blood, sampled 2 weeks after starting pembrolizumab. Source of these receptors: an adult with mismatch repair-deficient cancer.

The chain uses TRBV4-2 and TRBJ1-1; unclear D gene. Germline CDR1 LGHNA, CDR2 YNFKEQ. CDR3 length: 13 residues. V lost 2 bases, J lost 6 bases, and 10 bases lay in between. CDR3 protein: CASSQTGYSEAFF. CDR3 in DNA: TGTGCCAGCAGCCAAACCGGGTACTCTGAAGCTTTCTTT.

The chain carries TRBV6-5 and TRBJ2-7; D ambiguous. The CDR3 length is 14 residues. V was pared by 6 bases and J by 4 bases, with 16 bases between. Germline V CDR1 and CDR2: MNHEY, SVGAGI. The CDR3 coding sequence is TGTGCCAGCAGCTCCGACTCTCCATCTTACGAGCAGTACTTC. It encodes CASSSDSPSYEQYF.

This clone was counted once. The chain is built from TRBV7-6 and TRBJ2-5, with TRBD2 matching over 14 bases. Germline CDR1 is SGHVS and CDR2 is FNYEAQ. Trimming removed 1 base from V and 7 bases from J; junction bases left unmatched: 8. This CDR3 comprises 17 residues. CDR3 region: CASSLETSGRVRGTQYF. As DNA, the CDR3 is TGTGCCAGCAGCTTAGAGACTAGCGGGAGGGTCCGGGGGACCCAGTACTTC.